This passage covers 31 T cell receptor beta chains from one sample sequenced in a study of graft-versus-host responses after intestinal transplantation. Using immunoSEQ multiplex PCR, the repertoire was profiled, and TCRdb retains in-frame clones only, with some absent. There are 15,000 to 20,000 clones in the sample; over 70% occur only once, and 1.5% to 2% lies in the top ten. Specimen: PBMCs, collected 14 days after transplant. Receptors originate from a human patient who received an intestinal transplant, so some T cells may come from the graft donor.

The rearrangement joins TRBV27 to TRBJ2-1; D possibly matches TRBD1 or TRBD2 (5 bases each). The CDR3 length is 13 residues. CDR1 MNHEY and CDR2 SMNVEV come from the germline V gene (reference sequence). The ends were cut back, 1 base at V and 9 bases at J, with 10 bases in the middle. CDR3 sequence: CASSLFSGTEQFF. For the CDR3, the DNA is TGTGCCAGCAGTTTATTTTCAGGGACTGAGCAGTTCTTC.

The J gene is TRBJ2-7, the V gene TRBV6-5; no clear D gene. CDR1 MNHEY and CDR2 SVGAGI come from the germline V gene. This CDR3 has 14 amino acids. Trimming cost V 5 bases and J 0 bases, with 11 bases left between them. This CDR3 is CASSAGSSSYEQYF. The DNA of the CDR3 is TGTGCCAGCAGTGCCGGGTCATCCTCCTACGAGCAGTACTTC.

The chain couples TRBV7-3 to TRBJ2-1, with a weak D call TRBD1 (5 bases). The CDR3 contains 15 residues. Germline-derived CDR1 and CDR2 are SGHTA and FQGTGA. Trimming took off 2 bases at V and 4 bases at J, with 12 bases between the two ends. The CDR3 is CASSLGAVQYNEQFF. The CDR3 nucleotides are TGTGCCAGCAGCTTAGGGGCTGTTCAGTACAATGAGCAGTTCTTC.

The chain combines TRBV18 with TRBJ2-5; possible D gene TRBD2, 5 bases. The CDR3 length is 13 residues. From germline, CDR1 is KGHSH and CDR2 LQKENI. V lost 3 bases to trimming and J lost 3 bases, with 8 bases between them. CDR3 bases: TGTGCCAGCTCACCGACTAAAAAAGAGACCCAGTACTTC. Encoded protein: CASSPTKKETQYF.

The chain is built from TRBV5-1 and TRBJ2-7; D gene ambiguous. Germline values: CDR1 SGHRS, CDR2 YFSETQ. Deletions cut 0 bases from V and 1 base from J, with 8 bases between. The length of the CDR3 is 14 residues. DNA of the CDR3: TGCGCCAGCAGCTTGGCCGGCAGTTCCTACGAGCAGTACTTC. Its protein product is CASSLAGSSYEQYF. Full variable domain (rest looked up from reference TRBV5-1 and TRBJ2-7): KAGVTQTPRYLIKTRGQQVTLSCSPISGHRSVSWYQQTPGQGLQFLFEYFSETQRNKGNFPGRFSGRQFSNSRSEMNVSTLELGDSALYLCASSLAGSSYEQYFGPGTRLTVT.

This chain joins TRBV11-2 and TRBJ2-1; 10 nucleotides match TRBD1. Trimming took 5 bases from V and 6 from J; bases not matched to a gene: 7. Germline V gene sequence: CDR1 SGHAT, CDR2 FQNNGV. CDR3 length: 15 residues. The CDR3 DNA is TGTGCCAGCAGCACCGGGACAGGGGCAGGCAATGAGCAGTTCTTC. Residues: CASSTGTGAGNEQFF.

The chain combines TRBV9 with TRBJ1-1; D gene unclear. Germline CDR1 reads SGDLS; CDR2 reads YYNGEE. This CDR3 contains 15 residues. V was trimmed by 1 base and J by 7 bases, leaving 17 bases between them. The CDR3 here is CASSVLHTAQFEAFF. In nucleotides, the CDR3 is TGTGCCAGCAGCGTACTGCATACGGCGCAGTTTGAAGCTTTCTTT.

The genes are TRBV28 and TRBJ2-2, with 10 bases lining up with TRBD1. CDR1 MDHEN and CDR2 SYDVKM come from the germline V gene. The CDR3 sequence is 19 residues long. With 2 bases clipped from V and 1 base from J, the junction kept 10 bases outside the gene matches. Written as DNA, the CDR3 is TGTGCCAGCAGTTTACGGAGAAGGGGACAGGGGTTGAACACCGGGGAGCTGTTTTTT. As protein: CASSLRRRGQGLNTGELFF.

Only one count was recorded for this clone. The chain is built from TRBV9 and TRBJ2-7; 8 bases are shared with TRBD1. The CDR3 is 15 amino acids. Germline CDR1 is SGDLS and CDR2 is YYNGEE. Trimming took 0 bases from V and 3 from J; bases not matched to a gene: 5. The DNA of the CDR3 is TGTGCCAGCAGCGTAGATACAGGGGGATTCTACGAGCAGTACTTC. It encodes CASSVDTGGFYEQYF. The variable domain in full, completed from reference TRBV9 and TRBJ2-7, reads DSGVTQTPKHLITATGQRVTLRCSPRSGDLSVYWYQQSLDQGLQFLIQYYNGEERAKGNILERFSAQQFPDLHSELNLSSLELGDSALYFCASSVDTGGFYEQYFGPGTRLTVT.

The chain has TRBV18 and TRBJ2-5; 11 nucleotides agree with TRBD1. CDR3 length: 17 amino acids. The V gene's germline CDR1 is KGHSH and CDR2 LQKENI. Unmatched junction bases numbered 8, after V lost 1 base and J lost 4 bases. The CDR3 loop is CASSPRTGGAYAETQYF. DNA of the CDR3: TGTGCCAGCTCACCACGGACAGGGGGCGCATACGCAGAGACCCAGTACTTC.

The chain uses TRBV4-1 and TRBJ2-5, with no clear D. CDR1 MGHRA and CDR2 YSYEKL come from the germline V gene. The length of the CDR3 is 15 residues. Deletions cut 0 bases from V and 2 bases from J, with 10 bases between. CDR3 sequence (DNA): TGCGCCAGCAGCCAAGATCCGACGCAACAAGAGACCCAGTACTTC. It encodes CASSQDPTQQETQYF.

V gene TRBV7-9 combines with J gene TRBJ2-2, with 14 bases that match TRBD2. V lost 5 bases, J lost 3 bases, and 2 bases stayed unmatched. Germline-derived CDR1 and CDR2 are SEHNR and FQNEAQ (reference sequence). This CDR3 has 16 residues. Here the CDR3 DNA reads TGTGCCAGCAGCCCGACTAGCGGGGGGGACACCGGGGAGCTGTTTTTT. Its translation: CASSPTSGGDTGELFF.

This sequence joins TRBV7-2 and TRBJ2-1; tentatively, D is TRBD2 (6 bases). CDR3 length: 14 amino acids. Germline loops: CDR1 SGHTA, CDR2 FQGNSA. The V end was cut by 5 bases, the J end by 5 bases, with 13 bases between. CDR3 DNA sequence: TGTGCCAGCAGCCCCAAGTGGGGGGACAATGAGCAGTTCTTC. Its protein is CASSPKWGDNEQFF.

The chain carries TRBV30 and TRBJ1-1, with 12 bases that match TRBD1. The CDR3 extends over 13 amino acids. The ends lost 1 base at V and 8 bases at J; junction bases unmatched: 2. CDR1 is GTSNPN, CDR2 SVGIG, per germline (reference sequence). The CDR3 bases are TGTGCCTGGAGTGGGGGACAGGGGGCCGAAGCTTTCTTT. Encoded protein: CAWSGGQGAEAFF. The full variable domain, its missing parts supplied by reference TRBV30 and TRBJ1-1, is SQTIHQWPATLVQPVGSPLSLECTVEGTSNPNLYWYRQAAGRGLQLLFYSVGIGQISSEVPQNLSASRPQDRQFILSSKKLLLSDSGFYLCAWSGGQGAEAFFGQGTRLTVV.

V and J are TRBV5-6 and TRBJ2-2; no clear D gene. Trimming stripped 0 bases from V and 0 bases from J, with 6 bases between. The CDR3 is 15 residues long. Germline lookup yields CDR1 SGHDT and CDR2 YYEEEE. The CDR3 nucleotides are TGTGCCAGCAGCTTGGGGGAAACGAACACCGGGGAGCTGTTTTTT. Encoded protein: CASSLGETNTGELFF.

In DNA, the CDR3 is TGTGCCAGCAGCATATCAAGAGGTGGGGAACTCGAAGCTTTCTTT. Amino acids: CASSISRGGELEAFF. The J gene is TRBJ1-1, the V gene TRBV9; D not certain. Looked up from germline, CDR1 is SGDLS and CDR2 is YYNGEE. V lost 4 bases, J lost 8 bases, and 21 bases lay in between. The CDR3 covers 15 residues.

The CDR3 sequence: CASSSTGPDPYEQYF. The CDR3 DNA reads TGTGCCAGCAGCTCGACAGGTCCAGACCCCTACGAGCAGTACTTC. V is TRBV13 and J is TRBJ2-7, with D possibly matching TRBD1 (6 bases). The CDR3 is 15 residues long. V was trimmed by 4 bases and J by 2 bases, leaving 15 bases between them. Germline lookup yields CDR1 PRHDT and CDR2 FYEKMQ (reference sequence). Combining the CDR3 with reference TRBV13 and TRBJ2-7 gives the whole variable domain AAGVIQSPRHLIKEKRETATLKCYPIPRHDTVYWYQQGPGQDPQFLISFYEKMQSDKGSIPDRFSAQQFSDYHSELNMSSLELGDSALYFCASSSTGPDPYEQYFGPGTRLTVT.

This clone occurred a few times. The chain has TRBV21-1 and TRBJ2-7; the D segment call TRBD2 is taken from the table without a DNA check. TRBV21-1 counts as a pseudogene. This CDR3 region has 14 residues. DNA of the CDR3: TGTGCCAGCAGCAAAGTTGCGGGGGCAGACGAGCAGTACTTC. As protein: CASSKVAGADEQYF.

This chain links TRBV27 with TRBJ1-5; maybe TRBD1 (5 bases). Germline V gene lookup returns CDR1 MNHEY and CDR2 SMNVEV (reference sequence). V lost 2 bases and J 1 base, leaving 12 bases between the germline ends. The CDR3 length is 16 residues. CDR3: CASSLRGEWSNQPQHF. The CDR3 region has the DNA TGTGCCAGCAGTTTAAGAGGGGAGTGGAGCAATCAGCCCCAGCATTTT.

The chain employs TRBV5-5 and TRBJ2-5, with 7 nucleotides matching TRBD1. Germline CDR1 reads SGHKS; CDR2 reads YYEKEE (reference sequence). V shed 2 bases, J shed 9 bases, and the junction held 13 bases outside the gene matches. This CDR3 contains 15 residues. The CDR3, as DNA: TGTGCCAGCAGCTTTCGACAGGGCAGGCCTGAGGCCCAGTACTTC. Translating gives CASSFRQGRPEAQYF.

This chain uses TRBV6-5 with TRBJ2-5; 11 bases line up with TRBD2. The CDR3 runs 15 residues. Germline CDR1 MNHEY, CDR2 SVGAGI. The ends lost 4 bases at V and 5 bases at J; junction bases unmatched: 6. The chain's CDR3 is CASSSTLAGDETQYF. The CDR3 coding sequence is TGTGCCAGCAGTTCTACACTAGCGGGAGATGAGACCCAGTACTTC.

V and J are TRBV23-1 and TRBJ2-2, with 9 bases that match TRBD1. TRBV23-1 is classed as an ORF, of uncertain function. There are 14 residues in the CDR3. Trimming took 4 bases from V and 4 from J; bases not matched to a gene: 1. Here the CDR3 DNA reads TGCGCCAGCAGTCCGGGACAGGGCACCGGGGAGCTGTTTTTT. Protein: CASSPGQGTGELFF.

The rearrangement links TRBV30 to TRBJ1-3, with a weak D call TRBD1 (5 bases). The CDR3 has 11 residues. V was pared by 4 bases and J by 4 bases, with 5 bases between. CDR1 GTSNPN and CDR2 SVGIG come from the germline V gene (reference sequence). As DNA, the CDR3 is TGTGCCTGGACAGGGGGAAACACCATATATTTT. Its translation is CAWTGGNTIYF. Filled out from reference TRBV30 and TRBJ1-3, the complete variable domain reads SQTIHQWPATLVQPVGSPLSLECTVEGTSNPNLYWYRQAAGRGLQLLFYSVGIGQISSEVPQNLSASRPQDRQFILSSKKLLLSDSGFYLCAWTGGNTIYFGEGSWLTVV.

The CDR3 reads CASSLSGRGRGYTF. As DNA, the CDR3 is TGTGCCAGCAGTTTATCAGGCAGGGGGAGGGGCTACACCTTC. The chain is built from TRBV27 and TRBJ1-2; 7 nucleotides agree with TRBD1. This CDR3 has 14 amino acids. V was clipped by 0 bases and J by 8 bases; unmatched bases: 6. Germline CDR1 reads MNHEY; CDR2 reads SMNVEV (reference sequence).

The V gene is TRBV5-4, the J gene TRBJ2-5; tentative D call: TRBD2 (7 bases). This CDR3 is 14 amino acids long. CDR1 and CDR2 (germline): SGHNT, YYREEE (reference sequence). Trimming took off 9 bases at V and 2 bases at J, with 17 bases between the two ends. The CDR3, as DNA: TGTGCCACCAGAGGGGGGGCCAGTCAAGAGACCCAGTACTTC. This encodes CATRGGASQETQYF. Variable domain in full (rest from reference TRBV5-4 and TRBJ2-5): ETGVTQSPTHLIKTRGQQVTLRCSSQSGHNTVSWYQQALGQGPQFIFQYYREEENGRGNFPPRFSGLQFPNYSSELNVNALELDDSALYLCATRGGASQETQYFGPGTRLLVL.

The V and J genes are TRBV10-2 and TRBJ1-2, with no clear D. CDR3 length: 13 residues. V gave up 6 bases and J gave up 7 bases, with 15 bases separating them. Germline loops: CDR1 WSHSY, CDR2 SAAADI. CDR3: CASRVIEGGGYTF. In DNA form, the CDR3 reads TGCGCCAGCAGAGTTATAGAGGGTGGTGGCTACACCTTC.

V usage is TRBV7-9 and J usage is TRBJ2-5; weak D call: TRBD1 (6 bases). Germline values: CDR1 SEHNR, CDR2 FQNEAQ (reference sequence). V lost 5 bases to trimming and J lost 5 bases, with 15 bases between them. The CDR3 sequence is 14 residues long. CDR3 protein: CASSPYRVEETQYF. CDR3 nucleotides: TGTGCCAGCAGCCCGTACAGGGTAGAGGAGACCCAGTACTTC.

This clone showed up just once. The genes are TRBV9 and TRBJ2-1; D could derive from TRBD1 or TRBD2 (6 bases each). This CDR3 is built from 18 residues. Per germline, CDR1 SGDLS and CDR2 YYNGEE. Trimming removed 1 base at V and 4 bases at J, with 21 bases between. The DNA of the CDR3 is TGTGCCAGCAGCGTACGACAGGAGGAGGGCCTAGAGTACAATGAGCAGTTCTTC. It encodes CASSVRQEEGLEYNEQFF. Based on the CDR3 plus reference TRBV9 and TRBJ2-1, the full variable domain is DSGVTQTPKHLITATGQRVTLRCSPRSGDLSVYWYQQSLDQGLQFLIQYYNGEERAKGNILERFSAQQFPDLHSELNLSSLELGDSALYFCASSVRQEEGLEYNEQFFGPGTRLTVL.

The V and J genes are TRBV10-2 and TRBJ1-2, with D possibly matching TRBD1 (5 bases). CDR1 is WSHSY, CDR2 SAAADI, per germline. Trimming cost V 6 bases and J 5 bases, with 13 bases left between them. There are 13 residues in the CDR3. The CDR3 DNA reads as TGCGCCAGCAGCTACGACAGCGGATATGGCTACACCTTC. This translates into CASSYDSGYGYTF.

This rearrangement joins TRBV5-5 to TRBJ2-4, with TRBD2 matching over 11 bases. This CDR3 spans 16 amino acids. V lost 0 bases, J lost 1 base, and 0 bases stayed unmatched. The germline V gene encodes CDR1 SGHKS and CDR2 YYEKEE (reference sequence). CDR3 residues: CASSLASGRAKNIQYF. CDR3 in DNA: TGTGCCAGCAGCTTGGCTAGCGGGAGGGCCAAAAACATTCAGTACTTC.

The chain employs TRBV16 and TRBJ1-4, with D perhaps matching TRBD1 (5 bases). The CDR3 is 15 residues long. The V gene's germline CDR1 is KGHSY and CDR2 FQNENV. V lost 4 bases, J lost 4 bases, and 13 bases lay in between. CDR3 sequence: CASSLYRQLNEKLFF. CDR3 nucleotides: TGTGCCAGCAGCCTATACAGGCAACTTAATGAAAAACTGTTTTTT.